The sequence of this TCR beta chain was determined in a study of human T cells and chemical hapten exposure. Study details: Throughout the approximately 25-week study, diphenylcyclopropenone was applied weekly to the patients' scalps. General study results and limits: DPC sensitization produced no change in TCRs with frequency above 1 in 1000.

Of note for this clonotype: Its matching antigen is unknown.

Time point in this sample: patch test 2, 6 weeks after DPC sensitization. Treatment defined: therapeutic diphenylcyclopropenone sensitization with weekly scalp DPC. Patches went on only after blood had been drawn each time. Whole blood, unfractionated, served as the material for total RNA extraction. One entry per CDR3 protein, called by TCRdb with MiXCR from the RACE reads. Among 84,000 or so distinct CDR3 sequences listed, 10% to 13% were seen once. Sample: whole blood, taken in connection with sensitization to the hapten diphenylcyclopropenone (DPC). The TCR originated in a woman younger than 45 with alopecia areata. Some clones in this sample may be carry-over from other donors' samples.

CDR3 protein: CSARTDSNQPQHF. The CDR3 DNA reads as TGCAGTGCTAGAACGGATAGCAATCAGCCCCAGCATTTT. The rearrangement links TRBV20-1 to TRBJ1-5; D is uncertain. The germline CDR1 and CDR2 sequences are DFQATT and SNEGSKA (reference sequence). Trimming took off 2 bases at V and 0 bases at J, with 5 bases between the two ends. This CDR3 contains 13 residues.